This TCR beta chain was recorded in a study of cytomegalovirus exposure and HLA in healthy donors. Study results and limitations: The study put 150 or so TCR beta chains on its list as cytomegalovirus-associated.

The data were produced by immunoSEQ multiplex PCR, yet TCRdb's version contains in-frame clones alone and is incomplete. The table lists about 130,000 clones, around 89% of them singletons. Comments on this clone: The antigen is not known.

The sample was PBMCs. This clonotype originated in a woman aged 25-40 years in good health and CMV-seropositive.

In DNA form, the CDR3 reads TGTGCCAGCAGCCGCCAACTAGCGGGAGGCCGGGGAGAGCAGTTCTTC. Translated: CASSRQLAGGRGEQFF. The rearrangement uses TRBV28 and TRBJ2-1, with TRBD2 matching over 12 bases. The J segment lost 10 bases and the V segment lost 6 bases, leaving 13 bases of the junction unmatched. CDR3 length: 16 amino acids. Germline V lookup: CDR1 MDHEN, CDR2 SYDVKM.